Below, 28 T cell receptor beta chains from the same sample are listed, as sequenced in a study of T cells in Graves' hyperthyroidism and ophthalmopathy. TCR beta CDR3 sequences were amplified from RNA transcripts. The HTBI primer set was used in a first-round RT-PCR of the TCR CDR3. From the multiplex PCR reads, TCRdb called clonotypes with MiXCR, one entry per CDR3 protein. The sample carries 600,000 to 650,000 distinct CDR3 sequences, roughly 17% recorded once. Sequenced input: blood. These receptors originate from a woman aged 25-40 years with Graves' hyperthyroidism.

CDR3 in amino acids: CASSAGMGSPLHF. The DNA for the CDR3 is TGTGCCAGCTCAGCAGGGATGGGATCACCCCTCCACTTT. V is TRBV18 and J is TRBJ1-6; tentative D call: TRBD1 (5 bases). CDR1 is KGHSH, CDR2 LQKENI, per germline. The V end lost 5 bases, the J end lost 10 bases, and 12 bases lay between the germline ends. This CDR3 is built from 13 residues. Drawing the rest from reference TRBV18 and TRBJ1-6, the complete variable domain is NAGVMQNPRHLVRRRGQEARLRCSPMKGHSHVYWYRQLPEEGLKFMVYLQKENIIDESGMPKERFSAEFPKEGPSILRIQQVVRGDSAAYFCASSAGMGSPLHFGNGTRLTVT.

This clonotype was seen at least ten times. The chain uses TRBV29-1 and TRBJ2-1, with D perhaps TRBD1 or TRBD2 (5 bases each). The V gene lost 4 bases and the J gene lost 5 bases, with 21 bases spanning the gap. The germline CDR1 and CDR2 sequences are SQVTM and ANQGSEA. The CDR3 sequence is 16 residues long. The CDR3 loop reads CSVVHDTPVGHNEQFF. In DNA form, the CDR3 reads TGCAGCGTTGTACATGACACGCCCGTGGGACACAATGAGCAGTTCTTC.

This clonotype was counted a few times. The chain carries TRBV3-1 and TRBJ2-7, with 12 bases aligning to TRBD1. V gave up 4 bases and J gave up 6 bases; unmatched junction bases: 7. CDR1 is LGHDT and CDR2 is YNNKEL in the germline V gene (reference sequence). The CDR3 totals 15 residues. CDR3 sequence (DNA): TGTGCCAGCAGCCCCCGGGGACAGGGGGCTGGCGAGCAGTACTTC. Translation gives CASSPRGQGAGEQYF.

In this sample, this clonotype turned up many times. The chain has TRBV6-5 and TRBJ2-3; 11 bases are shared with TRBD2. The length of the CDR3 is 17 residues. With 1 base clipped from V and 2 bases from J, the junction kept 5 bases outside the gene matches. Per germline, CDR1 MNHEY and CDR2 SVGAGI. Written as DNA, the CDR3 is TGTGCCAGCAGTTACTACTTAGCGGGAGGGTACACAGATACGCAGTATTTT. Protein sequence: CASSYYLAGGYTDTQYF.

In this sample, this clonotype turned up a few times. A read error may produce the germline difference seen at one junction end. This chain connects TRBV6-1 to TRBJ1-1; 8 bases agree with TRBD1. From germline, CDR1 is MNHNS and CDR2 SASEGT. This CDR3 is built from 14 residues. The CDR3 is CASRDRALGTEVFF. Written as DNA, the CDR3 is TGTGCCAGCAGGGACAGGGCTTTGGGTACTGAAGTTTTCTTT.

Ten or more counts support this clonotype. The chain combines TRBV6-2 or TRBV6-3 with TRBJ2-5, with D possibly called TRBD1 or TRBD2 (6 bases each). Trimming cost V 7 bases and J 4 bases, with 13 bases left between them. The CDR3 is 13 residues long. Germline V gives CDR1 MNHEY, CDR2 SVGEGT. Here the CDR3 reads CASTQGGRETQYF. The CDR3 bases are TGTGCCAGCACCCAAGGGGGGAGAGAGACCCAGTACTTC.

A remark on this clonotype: Just one base apart from a much larger clone, this may be a read error. The conserved phenylalanine or tryptophan is not found at the CDR3 terminus, so this likely reflects a read error. V is TRBV20-1 and J is TRBJ1-5; possible D gene TRBD1, 6 bases. The germline V gene has CDR1 DFQATT and CDR2 SNEGSKA (reference sequence). The CDR3 consists of 15 residues. Trimming pared 3 bases from V and 2 bases from J, leaving 14 bases between. CDR3 in DNA: TGCAGTGCTAGGACGGGGGCGCGGGGCAATCAGCCCCAGCATTTG. It encodes CSARTGARGNQPQHL.

This clonotype has only a few counts. One end of the junction varies from germline; a read error may be responsible. The rearrangement uses TRBV7-7 and TRBJ1-1, with D tentatively TRBD1 (5 bases). This CDR3 is built from 13 residues. Germline CDR1 SSHAT, CDR2 FNYEAQ (reference sequence). The CDR3 loop is CASSSNLGQEAFF. For the CDR3, the DNA is TGTGCTAGCAGCTCTAACCTCGGACAAGAGGCTTTCTTT.

The chain couples TRBV6-2 or TRBV6-3 to TRBJ1-2, with 7 bases that match TRBD1. CDR3 length: 14 residues. Germline values: CDR1 MNHEY, CDR2 SVGEGT. V lost 6 bases and J lost 6; bases outside the gene matches: 10. CDR3: CASSYIAQGDGYTF. The CDR3 region has the DNA TGTGCCAGCAGCTACATCGCTCAGGGGGATGGCTACACCTTC.

There are many counts of this clonotype. This chain uses TRBV11-2 with TRBJ2-5; D gene uncertain. V shed 5 bases and J shed 5 bases, with 12 bases lying between them. CDR3 length: 13 residues. Germline CDR1 SGHAT, CDR2 FQNNGV. This CDR3 reads CASSPSSIETQYF. CDR3 DNA: TGTGCCAGCAGCCCCAGTAGTATCGAGACCCAGTACTTC.

This clonotype was observed a handful of times. The rearrangement joins TRBV20-1 to TRBJ2-3; D is ambiguous. Germline CDR1 reads DFQATT; CDR2 reads SNEGSKA (reference sequence). The ends were cut back, 7 bases at V and 0 bases at J, with 8 bases in the middle. This CDR3 has 12 amino acids. The CDR3 here is CSGGISTDTQYF. CDR3 DNA sequence: TGCAGTGGCGGAATTAGCACAGATACGCAGTATTTT.

V is TRBV12-3 or TRBV12-4 and J is TRBJ2-7; no clear D. This CDR3 spans 13 amino acids. V was pared by 8 bases and J by 5 bases, with 16 bases between. Written as DNA, the CDR3 is TGTGCCAGCCTGACCTACGCCGGGCACGAGCAGTACTTC. It codes for CASLTYAGHEQYF.

The chain uses TRBV6-1 and TRBJ2-7; D is uncertain. CDR1 and CDR2 (germline): MNHNS, SASEGT. The V and J ends lost 1 base and 0 bases respectively, with 7 bases between them. The CDR3 consists of 14 residues. For the CDR3, the DNA is TGTGCCAGCAGTGAAGTGCCCCTCTCCTACGAGCAGTACTTC. Amino acid sequence: CASSEVPLSYEQYF.

This clonotype was seen ten or more times. J is TRBJ2-7 and V is TRBV20-1; 8 nucleotides match TRBD1. This CDR3 has 15 amino acids. Germline assignment: CDR1 DFQATT and CDR2 SNEGSKA (reference sequence). Trimming removed 0 bases from V and 2 bases from J; junction bases left unmatched: 6. CDR3 DNA: TGCAGTGCTAGAGATTGGGGGACAGGAACCTACGAGCAGTACTTC. Translation: CSARDWGTGTYEQYF.

The rearrangement uses TRBV19 and TRBJ2-1; TRBD1 might be the D (7 bases). Trimming took off 7 bases at V and 4 bases at J, with 17 bases between the two ends. Germline CDR1 LNHDA, CDR2 SQIVND (reference sequence). The CDR3 is 15 residues long. In nucleotides, the CDR3 is TGTGCCAGTACTATGCGACAGGGACTTTACAATGAGCAGTTCTTC. Translating it yields CASTMRQGLYNEQFF.

Regarding this clonotype: This may arise from a read error, as a much more abundant clone is one base away. The chain is built from TRBV7-2 and TRBJ2-3; 8 nucleotides line up with TRBD1. The CDR3 totals 14 residues. The V gene's germline CDR1 is SGHTA and CDR2 FQGNSA. The junction had 4 bases not matched to a gene; V was cut back by 3 bases and J by 5 bases. The CDR3 coding sequence is TGTGCCAGCAGCTTGGGACAGGAGGGAGATACGCAGTATTTT. Protein product: CASSLGQEGDTQYF.

The J gene is TRBJ2-2, the V gene TRBV29-1; D uncertain. The germline V gene encodes CDR1 SQVTM and CDR2 ANQGSEA. The CDR3 sequence is 14 residues long. V was trimmed by 0 bases and J by 0 bases, leaving 5 bases between them. CDR3 amino acids: CSVEEWANTGELFF. In nucleotides, the CDR3 is TGCAGCGTTGAAGAGTGGGCGAACACCGGGGAGCTGTTTTTT.

This clonotype was counted only a few times. This chain joins TRBV12-3 or TRBV12-4 and TRBJ1-1; no clear D. The CDR3 is 14 amino acids. The V gene lost 3 bases and the J gene lost 0 bases, with 8 bases spanning the gap. In DNA, the CDR3 is TGTGCCAGCAGTTTTGTGGGCATGAACACTGAAGCTTTCTTT. Its translation is CASSFVGMNTEAFF.

This clonotype was counted at least ten times. The chain has TRBV18 and TRBJ2-1, with a weak D call TRBD2 (6 bases). The ends were cut back, 3 bases at V and 9 bases at J, with 9 bases in the middle. The CDR3 spans 12 residues. CDR1 is KGHSH and CDR2 is LQKENI in the germline V gene. CDR3 region: CASSPGLLEQFF. CDR3 nucleotides: TGTGCCAGCTCACCGGGACTTCTTGAGCAGTTCTTC.

In its sample, this clonotype was seen a few times. The chain carries TRBV12-3 or TRBV12-4 and TRBJ2-2; D possibly matches TRBD1 or TRBD2 (5 bases each). Trimming removed 1 base from V and 7 bases from J, with 7 bases in between. The CDR3 covers 13 residues. CDR3 protein: CASSLVRGGELFF. In DNA form, the CDR3 reads TGTGCCAGCAGTTTAGTGAGGGGCGGGGAGCTGTTTTTT.

This clonotype showed up just a few times. The chain couples TRBV19 to TRBJ2-3; 12 positions match TRBD2. The CDR3 has 16 amino acids. The V segment lost 6 bases and the J segment 2 bases; nucleotides outside the gene matches: 6. Germline V gene data show CDR1 as LNHDA and CDR2 as SQIVND (reference sequence). The CDR3 reads CASRTGLAGTTDTQYF. The CDR3 DNA is TGTGCCAGTAGGACTGGACTAGCGGGAACCACAGATACGCAGTATTTT.

This clonotype was recorded at least ten times. The chain couples TRBV7-2 to TRBJ2-5; 11 bases align to TRBD2. J was trimmed by 9 bases and V by 6 bases; bases with no gene match: 18. The germline V gene encodes CDR1 SGHTA and CDR2 FQGNSA. The CDR3 is made up of 17 amino acids. The CDR3 protein is CASSTEAGTSGPGPQYF. CDR3 bases: TGTGCCAGCAGTACAGAAGCCGGGACTAGCGGTCCAGGGCCCCAGTACTTC. Together with reference TRBV7-2 and TRBJ2-5, the CDR3 gives the full variable domain: GAGVSQSPSNKVTEKGKDVELRCDPISGHTALYWYRQSLGQGLEFLIYFQGNSAPDKSGLPSDRFSAERTGGSVSTLTIQRTQQEDSAVYLCASSTEAGTSGPGPQYFGPGTRLLVL.

V gene TRBV5-1 combines with J gene TRBJ1-2; D possibly corresponds to TRBD1 (5 bases). The germline gives CDR1 SGHRS, CDR2 YFSETQ. This CDR3 is built from 15 residues. Deletions cut 0 bases from V and 1 base from J, with 10 bases between. The CDR3 nucleotides are TGCGCCAGCAGCTTGGATTCGCAGGGTAACTATGGCTACACCTTC. Its translation: CASSLDSQGNYGYTF.

This clonotype was seen only a few times. The gene calls are TRBV24-1 and TRBJ1-5; 8 positions match TRBD1. Germline V gene data show CDR1 as KGHDR and CDR2 as SFDVKD. The CDR3 runs to 18 residues. Trimming at V came to 3 bases and at J to 1 base, leaving 10 bases not matched to a gene. The CDR3 DNA follows: TGTGCCACCAGTGATCATGCTAAAGGGACAGGCAGCAATCAGCCCCAGCATTTT. It specifies CATSDHAKGTGSNQPQHF.

The V gene is TRBV20-1, the J gene TRBJ2-2, with 7 bases aligning to TRBD2. Germline V lookup: CDR1 DFQATT, CDR2 SNEGSKA (reference sequence). The CDR3 totals 14 residues. The junction had 5 bases not matched to a gene; V was cut back by 1 base and J by 6 bases. This CDR3 is CSARGRERSGELFF. In nucleotides, the CDR3 is TGCAGTGCTAGAGGGCGGGAGAGGTCCGGGGAGCTGTTTTTT.

This clonotype has more than one count but fewer than ten. A much larger clone differs by one base, so this may be a read error. The chain recombines TRBV11-2 with TRBJ2-1; 11 bases align to TRBD2. Germline V lookup: CDR1 SGHAT, CDR2 FQNNGV. The CDR3 has 17 amino acids. CDR3 in DNA: TGTGCCAGCAGCTTACTAGCGGGGGGAAGCTCCTACAATGAGCAGTCCTTC. Translated: CASSLLAGGSSYNEQSF.

This clonotype came up many times. The chain uses TRBV28 and TRBJ1-2; 9 positions match TRBD1. Germline assignment: CDR1 MDHEN and CDR2 SYDVKM. V dropped 5 bases and J dropped 7; count of bases not matched to a gene: 17. The CDR3 sequence is 17 residues long. CDR3 nucleotides: TGTGCCAGCAGTCTAATCCTCTCAAAACAGGGGGCGCGTGGCTACACCTTC. Its translation: CASSLILSKQGARGYTF.

The chain combines TRBV27 with TRBJ1-5, with D perhaps matching TRBD1 (6 bases). Germline-derived CDR1 and CDR2 are MNHEY and SMNVEV (reference sequence). The CDR3 covers 18 residues. Trimming shortened V by 6 bases and J by 2 bases, and 23 bases separated the two germline ends. The CDR3 protein is CASSPDILYRAGNQPQHF. Written as DNA, the CDR3 is TGTGCCAGCAGCCCTGACATACTATACAGGGCGGGCAATCAGCCCCAGCATTTT.